The next 29 T cell receptor beta chains were all read from a single sample in a study of human T cells and chemical hapten exposure. TCRdb used MiXCR to reprocess the RACE reads, holding one entry per CDR3 protein. The sample records over 100,000 distinct CDR3 sequences, about a tenth being singletons. This sample's time point: patch test 2, 6 weeks after DPC sensitization. The treatment was: therapeutic diphenylcyclopropenone sensitization with weekly scalp DPC. The material was whole blood, obtained in connection with sensitization to the hapten diphenylcyclopropenone (DPC). Every receptor here comes from a middle-aged woman with alopecia areata. Some clones in this sample may be carry-over from other donors' samples.

This clonotype has at least ten counts. V gene TRBV5-5 combines with J gene TRBJ1-6, with TRBD1 matching 8 bases. After removal of 4 bases from V and 8 bases from J, the junction contained 8 bases not matched to a gene. The CDR3 extends over 15 amino acids. Germline V lookup: CDR1 SGHKS, CDR2 YYEKEE (reference sequence). The CDR3 loop is CASSQIGQGDSPLHF. The DNA of the CDR3 is TGTGCCAGCAGCCAAATCGGACAGGGTGATTCACCCCTCCACTTT.

The V and J genes are TRBV12-3 or TRBV12-4 and TRBJ1-2, with D perhaps matching TRBD1 (6 bases). The CDR3 loop spans 13 amino acids. V shed 5 bases and J shed 8 bases, with 15 bases lying between them. The CDR3 DNA is TGTGCCAGCAGTCCCGGGACAAAAGGAGGCTACACCTTC. Its protein product is CASSPGTKGGYTF.

The chain combines TRBV5-1 with TRBJ1-2; 8 bases are a match to TRBD1. There are 13 residues in the CDR3. After removal of 4 bases from V and 6 bases from J, the junction contained 5 bases not matched to a gene. Germline CDR1 is SGHRS and CDR2 is YFSETQ. The CDR3 reads CASSLKQGDGYTF. The CDR3 DNA reads as TGCGCCAGCAGCCTAAAACAGGGGGATGGCTACACCTTC. The full variable domain, rest sourced from reference TRBV5-1 and TRBJ1-2, is KAGVTQTPRYLIKTRGQQVTLSCSPISGHRSVSWYQQTPGQGLQFLFEYFSETQRNKGNFPGRFSGRQFSNSRSEMNVSTLELGDSALYLCASSLKQGDGYTFGSGTRLTVV.

This clonotype was seen at least ten times. The chain carries TRBV4-3 and TRBJ1-1; D ambiguous. Germline lookup yields CDR1 LGHNA and CDR2 YSLEER. This CDR3 region has 15 residues. The germline V and J ends were trimmed by 2 bases and 4 bases, with 14 bases remaining between them. Here the CDR3 reads CASSQSAGSFTEAFF. CDR3 DNA sequence: TGCGCCAGCAGCCAATCTGCGGGGTCCTTCACTGAAGCTTTCTTT.

This clonotype showed up just a few times. The genes are TRBV5-1 and TRBJ1-2, with unresolved D. The CDR3 contains 14 residues. Germline V gene sequence: CDR1 SGHRS, CDR2 YFSETQ. The germline V and J ends were trimmed by 0 bases and 2 bases, with 8 bases remaining between them. CDR3 bases: TGCGCCAGCAGCTTGGATCATCCCAACTATGGCTACACCTTC. This translates into CASSLDHPNYGYTF.

The chain uses TRBV4-3 and TRBJ1-1; no reliable D call. V gave up 3 bases and J gave up 3 bases, with 11 bases separating them. This CDR3 has 14 residues. CDR1 and CDR2 from the germline V gene are LGHNA and YSLEER. The CDR3 here is CASSHSDQDTEAFF. The CDR3 region has the DNA TGCGCCAGCAGCCATTCTGACCAGGACACTGAAGCTTTCTTT.

Ten or more counts support this clonotype. The gene calls are TRBV4-3 and TRBJ2-1; 7 nucleotides agree with TRBD2. CDR1 and CDR2 from the germline V gene are LGHNA and YSLEER. After removal of 2 bases from V and 1 base from J, the junction contained 2 bases not matched to a gene. This CDR3 is built from 15 residues. The CDR3 DNA sequence: TGCGCCAGCAGCCAATGGGGGGGGTCCTACAATGAGCAGTTCTTC. Translated: CASSQWGGSYNEQFF.

The chain combines TRBV18 with TRBJ1-4; D is unclear. V was clipped by 4 bases and J by 3 bases, with 15 bases between them. The CDR3 contains 16 residues. The germline V gene has CDR1 KGHSH and CDR2 LQKENI. The DNA of the CDR3 is TGTGCCAGCTCACGAGACCACTTAATAGCTAATGAAAAACTGTTTTTT. It encodes CASSRDHLIANEKLFF.

This clonotype was observed a few times. The CDR3 region has the DNA TGCGCCAGCAGCTTTGCCGGGACACAAGCCTACGAGCAGTACTTC. Translating gives CASSFAGTQAYEQYF. The chain employs TRBV5-1 and TRBJ2-7; the D gene is possibly TRBD1 (6 bases). The CDR3 has 15 residues. Germline assignment: CDR1 SGHRS and CDR2 YFSETQ. V was pared by 2 bases and J by 2 bases, with 14 bases between. Full variable domain (missing parts from reference TRBV5-1 and TRBJ2-7): KAGVTQTPRYLIKTRGQQVTLSCSPISGHRSVSWYQQTPGQGLQFLFEYFSETQRNKGNFPGRFSGRQFSNSRSEMNVSTLELGDSALYLCASSFAGTQAYEQYFGPGTRLTVT.

This clonotype was seen repeatedly, ten times or more. The chain combines TRBV20-1 with TRBJ2-7, with 8 bases that match TRBD2. Unmatched junction bases numbered 10, after V lost 4 bases and J lost 2 bases. This CDR3 contains 15 residues. Germline V CDR1 and CDR2: DFQATT, SNEGSKA (reference sequence). CDR3 amino acids: CSAIPQLAEAYEQYF. CDR3 bases: TGCAGTGCTATCCCCCAACTAGCGGAGGCCTACGAGCAGTACTTC.

This clonotype was seen repeatedly, ten times or more. The chain is built from TRBV4-2 and TRBJ1-1; possibly TRBD1 for D (5 bases). The ends were cut back, 0 bases at V and 4 bases at J, with 18 bases in the middle. The CDR3 extends over 17 amino acids. The germline V gene has CDR1 LGHNA and CDR2 YNFKEQ. CDR3 residues: CASSQEVLPRVGTEAFF. As DNA, the CDR3 is TGTGCCAGCAGCCAAGAAGTCCTTCCCAGGGTGGGCACTGAAGCTTTCTTT.

This clonotype was seen only a few times. This chain links TRBV7-2 with TRBJ2-7; D is uncertain. The CDR3 sequence is 12 residues long. V lost 5 bases, J lost 4 bases, and 9 bases lay in between. Per germline, CDR1 SGHTA and CDR2 FQGNSA. CDR3 in DNA: TGTGCCAGCAGCCAACCTTTTTACGAGCAGTACTTC. This encodes CASSQPFYEQYF.

This sequence joins TRBV9 and TRBJ2-7, with D perhaps given as TRBD1 or TRBD2 (5 bases each). Trimming removed 4 bases from V and 2 bases from J, with 16 bases in between. Germline values: CDR1 SGDLS, CDR2 YYNGEE. The length of the CDR3 is 15 residues. CDR3 loop: CASSPYRDGPYEQYF. DNA of the CDR3: TGTGCCAGCAGCCCCTACCGGGACGGACCCTACGAGCAGTACTTC.

Ten or more counts support this clonotype. The CDR3 DNA follows: TGTGCCAGCAGCTTGGGAGGGGCCTCTGGAAACACCATATATTTT. Translating gives CASSLGGASGNTIYF. The chain is built from TRBV5-4 and TRBJ1-3; a weak D match, TRBD1 (5 bases). This CDR3 has 15 residues. CDR1 is SGHNT and CDR2 is YYREEE in the germline V gene (reference sequence). Deletions cut 0 bases from V and 0 bases from J, with 7 bases between. Filled out from reference TRBV5-4 and TRBJ1-3, the complete variable domain reads ETGVTQSPTHLIKTRGQQVTLRCSSQSGHNTVSWYQQALGQGPQFIFQYYREEENGRGNFPPRFSGLQFPNYSSELNVNALELDDSALYLCASSLGGASGNTIYFGEGSWLTVV.

The chain is built from TRBV20-1 and TRBJ2-7, with 10 bases matching TRBD2. The V gene's germline CDR1 is DFQATT and CDR2 SNEGSKA (reference sequence). The junction had 2 bases not matched to a gene; V was cut back by 0 bases and J by 3 bases. The CDR3 is 14 residues long. CDR3 sequence: CSAREAGGFYEQYF. DNA for the CDR3: TGCAGTGCTAGAGAAGCGGGGGGGTTCTACGAGCAGTACTTC.

This chain links TRBV11-2 with TRBJ2-2, with a possible D match to TRBD2 (5 bases). V lost 11 bases to trimming and J lost 7 bases, with 23 bases between them. This CDR3 has 15 amino acids. Germline assignment: CDR1 SGHAT and CDR2 FQNNGV. The CDR3 sequence is CASQPGRSGIGELFF. CDR3 DNA: TGTGCCTCTCAACCGGGCAGGTCGGGGATCGGGGAGCTGTTTTTT.

This clonotype came up many times. The chain joins TRBV4-1 to TRBJ1-5; D is unclear. This CDR3 comprises 17 residues. V dropped 0 bases and J dropped 0 bases, with 12 bases sitting between them. The germline V gene has CDR1 MGHRA and CDR2 YSYEKL. The chain's CDR3 is CASSQERATNSNQPQHF. In DNA, the CDR3 is TGCGCCAGCAGCCAAGAACGGGCCACAAATAGCAATCAGCCCCAGCATTTT.

This clonotype came up a few times. This chain joins TRBV11-3 and TRBJ2-1; 9 positions match TRBD2. V lost 1 base to trimming and J lost 4 bases; unmatched junction nucleotides: 5. The CDR3 is made up of 16 amino acids. Germline lookup yields CDR1 SGHNT and CDR2 YENEEA. CDR3 sequence: CASSLGASGAYNEQFF. The CDR3 DNA is TGTGCCAGCAGCTTAGGGGCTAGCGGGGCGTACAATGAGCAGTTCTTC.

In this sample, this clonotype turned up many times. The chain combines TRBV4-2 with TRBJ2-5, with 8 positions matching TRBD2. Losses at the gene ends were 4 bases for V and 0 bases for J; bases not matched to a gene: 7. This CDR3 spans 16 amino acids. CDR1 and CDR2 (germline): LGHNA, YNFKEQ. In nucleotides, the CDR3 is TGTGCCAGCAGCCCGAGAGCGGGGGCTCACCAAGAGACCCAGTACTTC. Amino acid sequence: CASSPRAGAHQETQYF.

With respect to this clonotype: The final CDR3 position lacks the conserved phenylalanine or tryptophan, pointing to a likely read error. J is TRBJ1-1 and V is TRBV7-9; D unresolved. Trimming shortened V by 1 base and J by 5 bases, and 14 bases separated the two germline ends. The CDR3 length is 15 residues. Germline V gene lookup returns CDR1 SEHNR and CDR2 FQNEAQ (reference sequence). CDR3 nucleotide sequence: TGTGCCAGCAGCTTAGGTGCCGGAAAGGAGACTGAAGCTTTCTTA. It is translated as CASSLGAGKETEAFL.

This clonotype showed up many times. This chain uses TRBV6-2 or TRBV6-3 with TRBJ2-7, with D tentatively TRBD2 (5 bases). Germline lookup yields CDR1 MNHEY and CDR2 SVGEGT. V lost 5 bases, J lost 5 bases, and 22 bases lay in between. CDR3 size: 16 residues. CDR3 sequence reads: CASSTPPSHPRDEQYF. The CDR3 DNA reads TGTGCCAGCAGTACCCCCCCTAGCCACCCCCGGGACGAGCAGTACTTC.

This clonotype was recorded many times. CDR3 nucleotides: TGTGCCAGCAAAAGGGAGTATCGCACTGAAGCTTTCTTT. This codes for CASKREYRTEAFF. The chain is built from TRBV27 and TRBJ1-1; D ambiguous. Germline CDR1 and CDR2: MNHEY and SMNVEV (reference sequence). The V gene lost 7 bases and the J gene lost 4 bases, with 13 bases spanning the gap. CDR3 length equals 13 residues.

J is TRBJ2-3 and V is TRBV9; D is unresolved. Germline lookup yields CDR1 SGDLS and CDR2 YYNGEE. V lost 1 base, J lost 2 bases, and 8 bases lay in between. This CDR3 spans 14 amino acids. The CDR3 DNA reads TGTGCCAGCAGCGTAACTTGGGTCACAGATACGCAGTATTTT. Its protein product is CASSVTWVTDTQYF.

This clonotype turned up a few times. This sequence joins TRBV10-3 and TRBJ1-1, with D uncertain. V lost 0 bases and J lost 6, with 14 bases in between. CDR1 is ENHRY and CDR2 is SYGVKD in the germline V gene. The CDR3 extends over 15 amino acids. CDR3 coding DNA: TGTGCCATCAGTGAGTCCGGGGATTCCCCCCCTGAAGCTTTCTTT. Translation gives CAISESGDSPPEAFF.

The sample holds a few counts of this clonotype. The chain is built from TRBV5-6 and TRBJ2-2; D is uncertain. Deletions cut 2 bases from V and 4 bases from J, with 12 bases between. The germline gives CDR1 SGHDT, CDR2 YYEEEE. This CDR3 has 15 residues. The CDR3 DNA reads TGTGCCAGCAGCTTTATGTCGCAGATCACCGGGGAGCTGTTTTTT. As protein: CASSFMSQITGELFF.

Remarks on this clonotype: It is likely a read error, because the conserved phenylalanine at the end of the CDR3 is missing. The rearrangement links TRBV14 to TRBJ2-1, with 9 bases matching TRBD2. Per the germline V gene, CDR1 is SGHDN and CDR2 is FVKESK. This CDR3 has 15 amino acids. Here the CDR3 DNA reads TGTGCCAGCGGCCAACAGCGGGGGGCCTACAATGAGCAGTTCCTC. Residues: CASGQQRGAYNEQFL.

The rearrangement links TRBV29-1 to TRBJ1-2, with TRBD1 as a possible D gene (5 bases). Trimming removed 1 base at V and 1 base at J, with 10 bases between. CDR3 length: 14 amino acids. Germline-derived CDR1 and CDR2 are SQVTM and ANQGSEA. The CDR3 bases are TGCAGCGTTGAAGTGGTGGGGGATAACTATGGCTACACCTTC. Amino acid sequence: CSVEVVGDNYGYTF.

This clonotype has a handful of counts. The chain couples TRBV30 to TRBJ2-3, with 7 bases lining up with TRBD2. Trimming at V came to 2 bases and at J to 5 bases, leaving 1 base not matched to a gene. Germline CDR1 reads GTSNPN; CDR2 reads SVGIG (reference sequence). CDR3 length: 12 residues. The CDR3 loop reads CAWSRGVDTQYF. The CDR3 DNA follows: TGTGCCTGGAGTCGGGGGGTAGATACGCAGTATTTT. The variable domain in full, completed from reference TRBV30 and TRBJ2-3, reads SQTIHQWPATLVQPVGSPLSLECTVEGTSNPNLYWYRQAAGRGLQLLFYSVGIGQISSEVPQNLSASRPQDRQFILSSKKLLLSDSGFYLCAWSRGVDTQYFGPGTRLTVL.

The chain uses TRBV9 and TRBJ2-5; D is unresolved. The CDR3 has 14 amino acids. Trimming stripped 3 bases from V and 2 bases from J, with 11 bases between. Germline CDR1 SGDLS, CDR2 YYNGEE. CDR3 region: CASSGPAPQETQYF. CDR3 nucleotides: TGTGCCAGCAGCGGGCCGGCCCCACAAGAGACCCAGTACTTC.